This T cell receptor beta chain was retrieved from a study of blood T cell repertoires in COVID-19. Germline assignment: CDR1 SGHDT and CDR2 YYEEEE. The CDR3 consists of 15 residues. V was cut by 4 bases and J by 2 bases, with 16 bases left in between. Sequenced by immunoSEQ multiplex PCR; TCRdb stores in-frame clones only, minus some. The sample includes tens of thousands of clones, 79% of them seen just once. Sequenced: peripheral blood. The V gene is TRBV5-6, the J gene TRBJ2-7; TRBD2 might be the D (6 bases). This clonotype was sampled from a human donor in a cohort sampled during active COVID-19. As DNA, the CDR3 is TGTGCCAGCAGCCTGATGGGCGGGGCTGCCTACGAGCAGTACTTC. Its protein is CASSLMGGAAYEQYF.